This T cell receptor (beta chain) was identified in a study of long-term antiretroviral therapy in people with HIV. As regards this clone: Antigen unknown.

Researchers ran immunoSEQ v3.0 at survey level. In sequencing, roughly 35,000-50,000 T-cell genomes per sample were targeted. Sequenced by immunoSEQ multiplex PCR; TCRdb stores in-frame clones only, minus some. In the table there are tens of thousands of clones, roughly 88% of which are singletons. V lost 7 bases, J lost 7 bases, and 17 bases lay in between. Germline assignment: CDR1 SNHLY and CDR2 FYNNEI. The CDR3 runs 14 residues. Points from the study as a whole: HIV repertoires showed narrower CDR3 length ranges than controls. With ART, diversity went up but was still lower than in transplant donor controls. Regardless of time point, clones expanded before ART dominated the repertoire.

The TCR was taken from a man aged 25 to 40 with HIV. This specimen was unsorted PBMCs, taken more than 4.3 years after starting antiretroviral therapy. The V gene is TRBV2, the J gene TRBJ1-5; no clear D gene. This chain's CDR3 is CASKRGKTGQPQHF. The CDR3 region has the DNA TGTGCCAGCAAACGAGGGAAGACGGGGCAGCCCCAGCATTTT.